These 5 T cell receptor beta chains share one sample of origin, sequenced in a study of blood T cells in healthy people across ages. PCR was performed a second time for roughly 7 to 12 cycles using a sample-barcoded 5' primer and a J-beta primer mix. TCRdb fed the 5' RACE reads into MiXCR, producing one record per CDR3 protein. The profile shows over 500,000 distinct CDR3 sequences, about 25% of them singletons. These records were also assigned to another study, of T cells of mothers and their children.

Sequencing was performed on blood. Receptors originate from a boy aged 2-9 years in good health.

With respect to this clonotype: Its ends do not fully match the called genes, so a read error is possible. CDR3 region: CASQGAGAEQSF. The CDR3 nucleotides are TGTGCCAGCCAGGGCGCCGGTGCCGAGCAGTCCTTC. The chain employs TRBV27 and TRBJ2-1; D might be TRBD1 (5 bases). This CDR3 has 12 amino acids. In germline, CDR1 is MNHEY, CDR2 SMNVEV (reference sequence).

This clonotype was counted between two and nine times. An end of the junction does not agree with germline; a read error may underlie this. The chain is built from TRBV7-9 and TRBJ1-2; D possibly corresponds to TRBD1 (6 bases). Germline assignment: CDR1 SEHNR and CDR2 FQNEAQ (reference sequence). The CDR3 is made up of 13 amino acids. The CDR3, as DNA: TGTGCCAGCAGCTCATTGGAGAAGACAGGCTATCACTTC. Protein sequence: CASSSLEKTGYHF.

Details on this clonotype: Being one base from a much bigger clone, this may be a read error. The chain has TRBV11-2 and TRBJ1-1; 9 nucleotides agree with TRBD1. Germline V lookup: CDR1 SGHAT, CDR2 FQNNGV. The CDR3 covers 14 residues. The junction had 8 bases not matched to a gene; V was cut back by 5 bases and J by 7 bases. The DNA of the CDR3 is TGTGCCAGCAGCAAATCTAGGACAGGGGATGAAGCTTTCTTT. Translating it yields CASSKSRTGDEAFF.

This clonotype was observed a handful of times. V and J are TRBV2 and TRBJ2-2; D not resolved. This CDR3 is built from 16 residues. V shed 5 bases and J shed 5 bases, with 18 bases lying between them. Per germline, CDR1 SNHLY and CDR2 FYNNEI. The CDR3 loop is CASSYEWIRSTGELFF. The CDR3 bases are TGTGCCAGCAGTTACGAGTGGATCAGGAGTACCGGGGAGCTGTTTTTT.

For the CDR3, the DNA is TGTGCCAGCAGTTACCGGGTGCTTCCTAATGAAAAACTGTTTTTT. Encoded protein: CASSYRVLPNEKLFF. This sequence joins TRBV6-5 and TRBJ1-4, with D unclear. CDR1 MNHEY and CDR2 SVGAGI come from the germline V gene. The CDR3 totals 15 residues. Trimming stripped 2 bases from V and 3 bases from J, with 10 bases between.